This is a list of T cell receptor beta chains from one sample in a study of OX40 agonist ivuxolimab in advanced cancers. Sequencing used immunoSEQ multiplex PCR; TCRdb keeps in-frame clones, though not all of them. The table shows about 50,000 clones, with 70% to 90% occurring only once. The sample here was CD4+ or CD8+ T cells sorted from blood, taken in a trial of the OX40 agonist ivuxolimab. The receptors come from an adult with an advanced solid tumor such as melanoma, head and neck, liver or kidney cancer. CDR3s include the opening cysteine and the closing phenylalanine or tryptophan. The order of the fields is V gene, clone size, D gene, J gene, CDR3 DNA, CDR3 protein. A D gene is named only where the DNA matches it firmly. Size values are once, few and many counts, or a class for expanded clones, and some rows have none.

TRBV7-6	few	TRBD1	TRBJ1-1	TGTGCCAGCAGCTTATCTGTGGGGGTCCGGGACAGGGGAGGAATGAACACTGAAGCTTTCTTT	CASSLSVGVRDRGGMNTEAFF
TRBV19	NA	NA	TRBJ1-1	TGTGCCAGTAGCGACTCAGGGAACACTGAAGCTTTCTTT	CASSDSGNTEAFF
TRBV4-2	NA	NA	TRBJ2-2	TGTGCCAGCAGCTGGGACATCAGGGGCGGGGAGCTGTTTTTT	CASSWDIRGGELFF
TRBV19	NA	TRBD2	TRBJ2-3	TGTGCCAGTAGTCGGCCGGGACTAGGGACAGATACGCAGTATTTT	CASSRPGLGTDTQYF
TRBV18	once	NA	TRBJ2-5	TGTGCCAGCTCTTTACTCGACATCCGGGGCCGGGGGGAGACCCAGTACTTC	CASSLLDIRGRGETQYF
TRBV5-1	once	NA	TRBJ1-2	TGCGCCAGCAGTCCTGGGAGGAGCTTCTATGGCTACACCTTC	CASSPGRSFYGYTF
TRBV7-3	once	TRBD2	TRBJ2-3	TGTGCCAGCAGCTCACGAGCGGGGTTCGGAGATACGCAGTATTTT	CASSSRAGFGDTQYF
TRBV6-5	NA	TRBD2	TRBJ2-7	TGTGCCAGCAGTTCAGCGGGAGGGCCCATCTACGAGCAGTACTTC	CASSSAGGPIYEQYF
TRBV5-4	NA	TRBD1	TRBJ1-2	TGTGCCAGCAGCTTACCCACCGACAGGGATGGCTACACCTTC	CASSLPTDRDGYTF
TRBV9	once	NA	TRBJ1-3	TGTGCCAGCAGCGTAGCCCCGGACTCTCTCTCTGGAAACACCATATATTTT	CASSVAPDSLSGNTIYF
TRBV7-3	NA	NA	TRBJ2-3	TGTGCCAGCAGCTCCCTGGCGTTTGGCACAGATACGCAGTATTTT	CASSSLAFGTDTQYF
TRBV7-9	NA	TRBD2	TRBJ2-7	TGTGCCAGCAGCTTATTTCCCCTCGGGACTAGCTACGAGCAGTACTTC	CASSLFPLGTSYEQYF
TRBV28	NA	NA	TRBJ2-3	TGTGCCAGCAGTTCCGGGACGTCCGGGGGTCTAGATACGCAGTATTTT	CASSSGTSGGLDTQYF
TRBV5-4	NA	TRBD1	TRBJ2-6	TGTGCCAGCAGCTCGAGGCGGACAGGGGGTTCTGGGGCCAACGTCCTGACTTTC	CASSSRRTGGSGANVLTF
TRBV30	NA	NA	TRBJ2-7	TGTGCCTGGAGTCTAAGGTCCTACGAGCAGTACTTC	CAWSLRSYEQYF
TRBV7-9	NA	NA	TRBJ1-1	TGTGCCAGCAGCTTAGAGGGGGGCGTCCCGAACACTGAAGCTTTCTTT	CASSLEGGVPNTEAFF
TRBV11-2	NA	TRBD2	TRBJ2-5	TGTGCCAGCAGCTTAGAAGGGACTACAGGGACCCAGTACTTC	CASSLEGTTGTQYF
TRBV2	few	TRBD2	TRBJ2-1	TGTGCCACCTCCCCCCCGGGGCTAGCGGGTAACAATGAGCAGTTCTTC	CATSPPGLAGNNEQFF
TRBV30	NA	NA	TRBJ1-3	TGTGCCTCGAAACTTACAGGGGGAAACACCATATATTTT	CASKLTGGNTIYF
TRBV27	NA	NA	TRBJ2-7	TGTGCCAGCAGTCTGGCAGGCTCCTACGAGCAGTACTTC	CASSLAGSYEQYF
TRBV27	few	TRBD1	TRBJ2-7	TGTGCCAGCAGTCCCGGACAGGGGATAAACTACGAGCAGTACTTC	CASSPGQGINYEQYF
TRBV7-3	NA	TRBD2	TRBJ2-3	TGTGCCAGCAGCTACCTAGCGGGAGGTAGCACAGATACGCAGTATTTT	CASSYLAGGSTDTQYF
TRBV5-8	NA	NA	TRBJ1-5	TGTGCCAGCAGCGAGGACTATAGCAATCAGCCCCAGCATTTT	CASSEDYSNQPQHF
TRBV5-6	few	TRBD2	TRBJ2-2	TGTGCCAGCAGCCAACTAGCGGAGAACACCGGGGAGCTGTTTTTT	CASSQLAENTGELFF
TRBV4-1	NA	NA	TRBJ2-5	TGCGCCAGCAGCCAAGGGGTGGTGGTTTCAGAGACCCAGTACTTC	CASSQGVVVSETQYF
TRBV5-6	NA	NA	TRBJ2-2	TGTGCCAGCAGCTTGGAGGACGGGGAGCTGTTTTTT	CASSLEDGELFF
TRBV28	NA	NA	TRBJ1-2	TGTGCCAGCAATGCCGACAGTACTTATGGCTACACCTTC	CASNADSTYGYTF
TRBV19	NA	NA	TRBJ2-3	TGTGCCAGTAGTCCCGGGACGGTAAGAGATACGCAGTATTTT	CASSPGTVRDTQYF
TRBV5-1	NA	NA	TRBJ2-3	TGCGCCAGCAGTCTACGTCAGAGCACAGATACGCAGTATTTT	CASSLRQSTDTQYF
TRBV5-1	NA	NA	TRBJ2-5	TGCGCCAGCAGCTTGGGGACAGACCAAGAGACCCAGTACTTC	CASSLGTDQETQYF
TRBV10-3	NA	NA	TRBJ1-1	TGTGCCACCCGGCTAAATATGAACACTGAAGCTTTCTTT	CATRLNMNTEAFF
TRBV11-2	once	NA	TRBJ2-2	TGTGCCAGCAACCTGGGACCCCGGGGACGGATTACTAACACCGGGGAGCTGTTTTTT	CASNLGPRGRITNTGELFF
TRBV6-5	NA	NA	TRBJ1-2	TGTGCCAGCAGTTTGTCTCGGGGCTATGGCTACACCTTC	CASSLSRGYGYTF
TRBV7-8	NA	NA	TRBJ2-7	TGTGCCAGCAGCCCCCGGTTGGGCGGAGAGCAGTACTTC	CASSPRLGGEQYF
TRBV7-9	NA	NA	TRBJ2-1	TGTGCCAGCAGCTTCCGGGACTTGGATTCCAATGAGCAGTTCTTC	CASSFRDLDSNEQFF
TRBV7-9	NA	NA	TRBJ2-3	TGTGCCAGCAGCTCCGATCGGGGGTTAGATACGCAGTATTTT	CASSSDRGLDTQYF
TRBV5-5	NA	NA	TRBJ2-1	TGTGCCAGCAGCTTAGGGACAAACTCCTACAATGAGCAGTTCTTC	CASSLGTNSYNEQFF
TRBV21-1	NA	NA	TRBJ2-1	TGTGCCAGCAGCGTCCCTTGGACTAGCGCGCACAATGAGCAGTTCTTC	CASSVPWTSAHNEQFF
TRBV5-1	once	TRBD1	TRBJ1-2	TGCGCCAGCAGGACCGGGACAGGGGCTAACTATGGCTACACCTTC	CASRTGTGANYGYTF
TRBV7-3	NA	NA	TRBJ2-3	TGTGCCAGCAGCCCCCGCCACAGGGTCACAGATACGCAGTATTTT	CASSPRHRVTDTQYF
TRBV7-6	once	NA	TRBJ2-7	TGTGCCAGCAGCTTAGCTCCTGACTACGAGCAGTACTTC	CASSLAPDYEQYF
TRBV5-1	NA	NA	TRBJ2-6	TGCGCCAGCAGCTTGGCCGTTAAGCTTTCCGGGGCCAACGTCCTGACTTTC	CASSLAVKLSGANVLTF
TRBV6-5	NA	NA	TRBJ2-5	TGTGCCAGCAGTCGTACCGAGGGCAGAGAGACCCAGTACTTC	CASSRTEGRETQYF
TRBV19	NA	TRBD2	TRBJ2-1	TGTGCCAGTAGTATAGTCGGGCTAGCGGGAGGGAATGAGCAGTTCTTC	CASSIVGLAGGNEQFF
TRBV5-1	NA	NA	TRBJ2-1	TGCGCCAGCGGACCCACGGCAGGTTTTGAGGGTGATGAGCAGTTCTTC	CASGPTAGFEGDEQFF
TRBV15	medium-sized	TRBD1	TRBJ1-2	TGTGCCACCAGCAGAGGGCGACAGGGTAGTGGCTACACCTTC	CATSRGRQGSGYTF
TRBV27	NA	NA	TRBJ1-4	TGTGCCAGCCGGGGTTGGGGAGGGGGAGAAAAACTGTTTTTT	CASRGWGGGEKLFF
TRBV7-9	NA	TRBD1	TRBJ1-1	TGTGCCAGCAGCCCGCGACCCCCAGGACAGGGAACTGAAGCTTTCTTT	CASSPRPPGQGTEAFF